The 8 T cell receptor beta chains below were found in one sample sequenced in a study of cytomegalovirus exposure and HLA in healthy donors (dated by TCRdb to about 2017). The library relied on the immunoSEQ multiplex PCR assay. The multiplex PCR relied on a mix of 60 forward primers for TCR Vbeta segments and 13 reverse primers for TCR Jbeta segments. In TCRdb, the immuneACCESS table is reduced to in-frame sequences with V and J assigned. These tables do not hold every clone; where another copy was compared, an unresolved V gene accounts for under half, and the others remain unexplained. Present in this sample are 80,000 to 95,000 clones, more than 65% of which were seen just once. Roughly 16% of the sample is taken by the ten largest. Sequencing was done on a sample of PBMCs. The receptors come from a woman younger than 30 in good health and CMV-seropositive.

The chain couples TRBV7-2 to TRBJ2-2, with D possibly TRBD2 on 6 matching bases. Looked up from germline, CDR1 is SGHTA and CDR2 is FQGNSA. The CDR3 totals 15 residues. Trimming left V 7 bases short and J 5 bases short, with 17 bases between. The CDR3 region is CASMRETVTTGELFF. The CDR3 DNA reads as TGTGCCAGCATGCGGGAAACAGTGACAACCGGGGAGCTGTTTTTT.

The chain has TRBV28 and TRBJ1-4, with TRBD1 matching 7 bases. Germline CDR1 is MDHEN and CDR2 is SYDVKM. The CDR3 length is 14 residues. Trimming at V came to 8 bases and at J to 5 bases, leaving 8 bases not matched to a gene. CDR3 in DNA: TGTGCCAGCTTACAGGGGCAGCCGAATGAAAAACTGTTTTTT. Its translation: CASLQGQPNEKLFF.

The chain employs TRBV15 and TRBJ2-1, with a weak D call TRBD2 (5 bases). The CDR3 sequence is 14 residues long. Trimming shortened V by 0 bases and J by 5 bases, and 8 bases separated the two germline ends. Per germline, CDR1 LNHNV and CDR2 YYDKDF (reference sequence). CDR3 amino acids: CATSRDMRDNEQFF. CDR3 in DNA: TGTGCCACCAGCAGAGATATGAGGGACAATGAGCAGTTCTTC.

The V gene is TRBV7-2, the J gene TRBJ2-3; 8 bases fit TRBD2. This CDR3 has 16 amino acids. Trimming removed 2 bases from V and 0 bases from J; junction bases left unmatched: 4. Per germline, CDR1 SGHTA and CDR2 FQGNSA. The CDR3 coding sequence is TGTGCCAGCAGCTTAATGTCTAGCGGGAGCACAGATACGCAGTATTTT. Protein sequence: CASSLMSSGSTDTQYF.

The chain uses TRBV28 and TRBJ2-1; no reliable D call. Trimming took off 6 bases at V and 13 bases at J, with 19 bases between the two ends. Looked up from germline, CDR1 is MDHEN and CDR2 is SYDVKM. The CDR3 has 13 residues. The CDR3 DNA reads TGTGCCAGCAGCCTCGACCTCTCTCAGGAACAGTTCTTC. This codes for CASSLDLSQEQFF. Drawing the rest from reference TRBV28 and TRBJ2-1, the complete variable domain is DVKVTQSSRYLVKRTGEKVFLECVQDMDHENMFWYRQDPGLGLRLIYFSYDVKMKEKGDIPEGYSVSREKKERFSLILESASTNQTSMYLCASSLDLSQEQFFGPGTRLTVL.

V is TRBV19 and J is TRBJ2-7; TRBD2 matches at 7 bases. The trim removed 5 bases at V and 9 bases at J, leaving 13 bases unmatched. The CDR3 runs 14 residues. Per germline, CDR1 LNHDA and CDR2 SQIVND (reference sequence). The CDR3 here is CASSSGLLDPRQYF. CDR3 sequence (DNA): TGTGCCAGTAGTTCGGGACTATTGGACCCGCGGCAGTACTTC.

The CDR3 reads CASSQTIGGAGNQPQHF. The CDR3 bases are TGTGCCAGCAGCCAAACGATCGGGGGGGCTGGAAATCAGCCCCAGCATTTT. The chain links TRBV4-2 to TRBJ1-5, with a possible D match to TRBD1 (6 bases). CDR3 length equals 17 residues. V was clipped by 2 bases and J by 4 bases, with 18 bases between them. Germline CDR1 LGHNA, CDR2 YNFKEQ.

V usage is TRBV2 and J usage is TRBJ2-3; 9 bases fit TRBD1. V lost 6 bases and J lost 2; bases outside the gene matches: 6. The CDR3 is made up of 15 amino acids. Germline CDR1 SNHLY, CDR2 FYNNEI. The CDR3 region is CASSEDRGFTDTQYF. The CDR3 DNA is TGTGCCAGCAGCGAGGACAGGGGTTTCACAGATACGCAGTATTTT.